This TCR beta chain came from a study of shared clonotypes between healthy human individuals. V was pared by 3 bases and J by 5 bases, with 5 bases of the junction left unmatched. This CDR3 region has 15 residues. Germline CDR1 reads KGHSH; CDR2 reads LQKENI. TCRdb's copy holds only in-frame clones and misses some; the assay was immunoSEQ multiplex PCR. Altogether about 680,000 clones are present, approximately 73% being singletons, with the ten largest covering under 2%. The chain combines TRBV18 with TRBJ2-1; 9 bases map to TRBD2. The TCR sequence derives from a woman in her 30s in good health. Sequencing input: memory CD4+ T cells sorted from blood. The subset is: CD45RA-negative fraction. The CDR3 region is CASSPGLAKNNEQFF. Here the CDR3 DNA reads TGTGCCAGCTCACCCGGACTAGCGAAAAACAATGAGCAGTTCTTC.